These 20 T cell receptor beta chains were all obtained from the same sample, sequenced in a study of T-cell reconstitution after alpha-beta-depleted transplantation in children. Unique molecular identifiers were used to barcode this TCRbeta library. TCRdb analysed the PCR reads with MiXCR anew, one entry per CDR3 protein. The table records around 130,000 distinct CDR3 sequences, about 9.6% of them present only once. This specimen was PBMCs, mostly from graft donor cells, taken 180 days after TCRalphabeta/CD19-depleted stem cell transplant. Every receptor here comes from a girl under three years old who had a stem cell transplant for combined immunodeficiency, so the T cells may come from the graft donor.

This clonotype was observed at least ten times. The chain couples TRBV5-1 to TRBJ1-1; weak D call: TRBD1 (5 bases). CDR3 length: 16 amino acids. Germline values: CDR1 SGHRS, CDR2 YFSETQ. V lost 0 bases to trimming and J lost 0 bases, with 12 bases between them. CDR3 protein: CASSLERDLMNTEAFF. CDR3 coding DNA: TGCGCCAGCAGCTTGGAAAGGGACCTCATGAACACTGAAGCTTTCTTT.

The chain recombines TRBV10-3 with TRBJ2-2, with D perhaps TRBD1 (6 bases). V was cut by 10 bases and J by 0 bases, with 15 bases left in between. This CDR3 region has 15 residues. Germline CDR1 and CDR2: ENHRY and SYGVKD. In DNA, the CDR3 is TGTGCCACGCGTGAGGGGGACGCGAACACCGGGGAGCTGTTTTTT. This sequence encodes CATREGDANTGELFF.

This chain joins TRBV5-5 and TRBJ2-3, with D unresolved. Per germline, CDR1 SGHKS and CDR2 YYEKEE (reference sequence). This CDR3 region has 15 residues. Trimming removed 0 bases from V and 2 bases from J, with 10 bases in between. The CDR3 protein is CASSLGRSTTDTQYF. CDR3 sequence (DNA): TGTGCCAGCAGCTTGGGCAGGAGCACCACAGATACGCAGTATTTT.

The chain recombines TRBV7-9 with TRBJ2-1; TRBD2 matches at 9 bases. V lost 5 bases to trimming and J lost 5 bases; unmatched junction nucleotides: 13. The germline gives CDR1 SEHNR, CDR2 FQNEAQ (reference sequence). The CDR3 length is 17 residues. The CDR3 coding sequence is TGTGCCAGCAGCCCCCCTTACGGGACTAGCAGCGACAATGAGCAGTTCTTC. Protein: CASSPPYGTSSDNEQFF.

This clonotype has a handful of counts. The CDR3 coding sequence is TGTGCCAGCAGTTTCAGGGGAACATACAATGAGCAGTTCTTC. This gives the protein CASSFRGTYNEQFF. The gene calls are TRBV28 and TRBJ2-1, with TRBD1 as a possible D gene (6 bases). Trimming left V 3 bases short and J 4 bases short, with 10 bases between. Germline-derived CDR1 and CDR2 are MDHEN and SYDVKM. CDR3 size: 14 residues.

This clonotype was counted a single time. The rearrangement joins TRBV12-1 to TRBJ2-2. TRBV12-1 is deemed a pseudogene. CDR3 length: 13 residues. CDR3 sequence (DNA): TGTGCCAGCAGCTTTGGACTCCTCGGGGAGCTGTTTTTT. Residues: CASSFGLLGELFF.

In this sample, this clonotype turned up a few times. This chain links TRBV28 with TRBJ1-3; D is perhaps TRBD1 (6 bases). The germline V gene has CDR1 MDHEN and CDR2 SYDVKM. The CDR3 sequence is 16 residues long. The germline V and J ends were trimmed by 2 bases and 0 bases, with 11 bases remaining between them. CDR3 sequence reads: CASSLAGDSSGNTIYF. CDR3 sequence (DNA): TGTGCCAGCAGTTTAGCAGGGGATTCCTCTGGAAACACCATATATTTT. Using reference TRBV28 and TRBJ1-3 for the parts outside the CDR3, the full variable domain is DVKVTQSSRYLVKRTGEKVFLECVQDMDHENMFWYRQDPGLGLRLIYFSYDVKMKEKGDIPEGYSVSREKKERFSLILESASTNQTSMYLCASSLAGDSSGNTIYFGEGSWLTVV.

The chain uses TRBV5-1 and TRBJ2-7; D is undetermined. This CDR3 is built from 13 residues. Trimming took off 4 bases at V and 3 bases at J, with 11 bases between the two ends. The germline gives CDR1 SGHRS, CDR2 YFSETQ. As DNA, the CDR3 is TGCGCCAGCAGCCCGGATCGACTCTACGAGCAGTACTTC. Translating gives CASSPDRLYEQYF.

The chain joins TRBV27 to TRBJ2-2; 11 nucleotides align to TRBD2. The CDR3 consists of 18 residues. Germline-derived CDR1 and CDR2 are MNHEY and SMNVEV (reference sequence). V trimming: 3 bases; J trimming: 2 bases; junction bases outside the gene matches: 8. The CDR3 here is CASSLVSGGAINTGELFF. The CDR3 DNA reads TGTGCCAGCAGTTTGGTTAGCGGGGGGGCCATTAACACCGGGGAGCTGTTTTTT.

The chain employs TRBV19 and TRBJ1-1, with 8 bases aligning to TRBD1. CDR3 size: 15 residues. CDR1 and CDR2 from the germline V gene are LNHDA and SQIVND (reference sequence). Trimming at V came to 10 bases and at J to 5 bases, leaving 15 bases not matched to a gene. CDR3 bases: TGTGCCACCTCCCCTGGGGCAGGGGGCGGAACTGAAGCTTTCTTT. Protein sequence: CATSPGAGGGTEAFF.

This clonotype was observed many times. J is TRBJ2-1 and V is TRBV7-9; D is unresolved. Germline values: CDR1 SEHNR, CDR2 FQNEAQ (reference sequence). The CDR3 consists of 15 residues. Trimming stripped 6 bases from V and 2 bases from J, with 14 bases between. The CDR3 DNA follows: TGTGCCAGCAGAGAAGGCGGCGGTCCCTACAATGAGCAGTTCTTC. It translates to CASREGGGPYNEQFF. The full variable domain, its missing parts supplied by reference TRBV7-9 and TRBJ2-1, is DTGVSQNPRHKITKRGQNVTFRCDPISEHNRLYWYRQTLGQGPEFLTYFQNEAQLEKSRLLSDRFSAERPKGSFSTLEIQRTEQGDSAMYLCASREGGGPYNEQFFGPGTRLTVL.

This chain connects TRBV5-1 to TRBJ1-6, with 10 nucleotides matching TRBD1. CDR1 and CDR2 (germline): SGHRS, YFSETQ. V gave up 0 bases and J gave up 4 bases; unmatched junction bases: 1. The CDR3 contains 16 residues. CDR3 sequence reads: CASSLGTGGYNSPLHF. CDR3 sequence (DNA): TGCGCCAGCAGCTTGGGGACAGGGGGTTATAATTCACCCCTCCACTTT.

Ten or more counts support this clonotype. The V gene is TRBV20-1, the J gene TRBJ2-7, with TRBD2 matching 9 bases. V was clipped by 2 bases and J by 2 bases; unmatched bases: 1. The CDR3 runs 13 residues. CDR1 DFQATT and CDR2 SNEGSKA come from the germline V gene (reference sequence). The CDR3 DNA reads as TGCAGTGCTAGAAGCGGGGGGACCTACGAGCAGTACTTC. Translated: CSARSGGTYEQYF.

This clonotype has just a few counts. The chain employs TRBV7-2 and TRBJ1-1; D is uncertain. The CDR3 is 13 residues long. The germline gives CDR1 SGHTA, CDR2 FQGNSA. The V end lost 3 bases, the J end lost 1 base, and 6 bases lay between the germline ends. The CDR3 here is CASSFGWNTEAFF. For the CDR3, the DNA is TGTGCCAGCAGCTTCGGGTGGAACACTGAAGCTTTCTTT.

This clonotype was found many times. This sequence joins TRBV21-1 and TRBJ2-1; TRBD1 was called by the table and not checked on the DNA. TRBV21-1 is termed a pseudogene. The CDR3 spans 13 residues. CDR3 sequence reads: CASSNARVSEQFF. CDR3 DNA sequence: TGTGCCAGCAGCAACGCCAGGGTGAGTGAGCAGTTCTTC.

This clonotype has just a few counts. V usage is TRBV5-5 and J usage is TRBJ1-5; weak D call: TRBD1 (5 bases). The CDR3 extends over 13 amino acids. Trimming shortened V by 3 bases and J by 8 bases, and 12 bases separated the two germline ends. Germline loops: CDR1 SGHKS, CDR2 YYEKEE (reference sequence). The CDR3 DNA reads as TGTGCCAGCAGCTCCGGGGGGGGAAAGCCCCAGCATTTT. Its translation is CASSSGGGKPQHF.

This clonotype has more than one count but fewer than ten. The rearrangement joins TRBV25-1 to TRBJ2-7, with TRBD1 matching over 8 bases. Germline loops: CDR1 MGHDK, CDR2 SYGVNS. This CDR3 comprises 15 residues. Trimming removed 5 bases from V and 6 bases from J; junction bases left unmatched: 12. The CDR3 here is CASSSATGEKVEQYF. CDR3 DNA: TGTGCCAGCAGTAGCGCGACAGGGGAAAAGGTCGAGCAGTACTTC.

At least ten counts were recorded for this clonotype. DNA for the CDR3: TGTGCCAGCAGCCCTCGGACAGGTGGAAGAGCCAAAAACATTCAGTACTTC. Amino acid sequence: CASSPRTGGRAKNIQYF. The V and J genes are TRBV7-9 and TRBJ2-4, with 7 bases identical to TRBD1. V lost 5 bases to trimming and J lost 0 bases; unmatched junction nucleotides: 10. CDR1 and CDR2 from the germline V gene are SEHNR and FQNEAQ (reference sequence). The CDR3 totals 17 residues.

This clonotype was counted only a few times. The chain couples TRBV10-3 to TRBJ2-3; possibly TRBD1 or TRBD2 for D (5 bases each). The V gene's germline CDR1 is ENHRY and CDR2 SYGVKD. V was clipped by 3 bases and J by 1 base, with 17 bases between them. The CDR3 is 17 amino acids. CDR3 nucleotide sequence: TGTGCCATCAGTGAACCCGGGGCTCCCGAGGGCACAGATACGCAGTATTTT. Its translation: CAISEPGAPEGTDTQYF.

This clonotype was picked up a small number of times. The J gene is TRBJ2-2, the V gene TRBV20-1; D remains unclear. Germline V gives CDR1 DFQATT, CDR2 SNEGSKA (reference sequence). The CDR3 sequence is 13 residues long. Trimming removed 6 bases at V and 0 bases at J, with 8 bases between. The CDR3 DNA sequence: TGCAGTGCCCACAACGCGAACACCGGGGAGCTGTTTTTT. Protein product: CSAHNANTGELFF.